The 27 T cell receptor beta chains below all came from one sample that was sequenced in a study of post-analysis software for immune sequencing data. Study-wide results and caveats: TRBV segments more frequent in patients than in controls numbered a few and included TRBV5-6, TRBV5-1 and TRBV20-1.

cDNA libraries of TCR beta carried unique molecular identifiers. TCRdb reprocessed the PCR reads via MiXCR and lists one record per CDR3 protein. The table has hundreds of thousands of distinct CDR3 sequences, roughly 27% seen once. What these receptors recognize is not known. Sequencing was done on a sample of blood. The receptors originated from a girl under 18 with multiple sclerosis.

The chain uses TRBV27 and TRBJ2-1, with TRBD1 as a possible D gene (6 bases). This CDR3 region has 13 residues. Trimming took 7 bases from V and 13 from J, leaving 20 bases between them. Germline V gives CDR1 MNHEY, CDR2 SMNVEV (reference sequence). The CDR3, as DNA: TGTGCCAGCACCACTACAGGGAGAGAGACCCAGTTCTTC. Amino acids: CASTTTGRETQFF.

This clonotype was seen many times. This chain joins TRBV29-1 and TRBJ2-7; D assignment may be TRBD1 or TRBD2 (5 bases each). Germline-derived CDR1 and CDR2 are SQVTM and ANQGSEA. Trimming removed 5 bases at V and 5 bases at J, with 10 bases between. CDR3 length: 11 residues. CDR3: CSVSWGNEQYF. As DNA, the CDR3 is TGCAGCGTTTCTTGGGGGAACGAGCAGTACTTC.

This clonotype was observed a few times. The chain is built from TRBV12-3 or TRBV12-4 and TRBJ2-1; D is possibly TRBD2 (6 bases). CDR3 length: 14 amino acids. V lost 6 bases, J lost 5 bases, and 14 bases lay in between. In DNA form, the CDR3 reads TGTGCCAGCAGATACCGGGAGAGCCACAATGAGCAGTTCTTC. As protein: CASRYRESHNEQFF.

In this sample, this clonotype turned up a few times. The chain carries TRBV7-2 and TRBJ2-7; D possibly corresponds to TRBD1 (6 bases). V lost 1 base and J lost 2, with 9 bases in between. The germline V gene has CDR1 SGHTA and CDR2 FQGNSA. This CDR3 comprises 14 residues. CDR3 coding DNA: TGTGCCAGCAGCTTAGTGGGGGCCCCCTACGAGCAGTACTTC. Protein: CASSLVGAPYEQYF.

This clonotype has a handful of counts. The chain employs TRBV9 and TRBJ1-1; TRBD1 is a possible D gene (5 bases). Germline CDR1 and CDR2: SGDLS and YYNGEE. V gave up 0 bases and J gave up 4 bases, with 10 bases separating them. The CDR3 length is 14 residues. CDR3 loop: CASSVEGRTTEAFF. Written as DNA, the CDR3 is TGTGCCAGCAGCGTAGAGGGGCGGACCACTGAAGCTTTCTTT.

The chain carries TRBV27 and TRBJ2-5; TRBD1 or TRBD2 may be the D gene (6 bases each). CDR3 length: 15 amino acids. Germline CDR1 MNHEY, CDR2 SMNVEV (reference sequence). Trimming took off 6 bases at V and 2 bases at J, with 16 bases between the two ends. CDR3 nucleotide sequence: TGTGCCAGCAGACTCAGTTGGGGGGCTCAAGAGACCCAGTACTTC. Protein product: CASRLSWGAQETQYF.

This clonotype occurred many times. The gene calls are TRBV7-6 and TRBJ2-6; TRBD1 agrees at 10 bases. The ends lost 2 bases at V and 0 bases at J; junction bases unmatched: 4. This CDR3 spans 18 amino acids. Germline-derived CDR1 and CDR2 are SGHVS and FNYEAQ. Here the CDR3 DNA reads TGTGCCAGCAGCTTACCGGGACAGGGGCCCTCTGGGGCCAACGTCCTGACTTTC. Amino acids: CASSLPGQGPSGANVLTF. The full variable domain, in which reference TRBV7-6 and TRBJ2-6 provide the parts outside the CDR3, is GAGVSQSPRYKVTKRGQDVALRCDPISGHVSLYWYRQALGQGPEFLTYFNYEAQQDKSGLPNDRFSAERPEGSISTLTIQRTEQRDSAMYRCASSLPGQGPSGANVLTFGAGSRLTVL.

V gene TRBV6-1 combines with J gene TRBJ2-3; 12 bases match TRBD2. V shed 5 bases and J 2 bases; nucleotides not matched to a gene: 5. Germline-derived CDR1 and CDR2 are MNHNS and SASEGT. The CDR3 is made up of 16 amino acids. CDR3 loop: CASSQTSGGPTDTQYF. The DNA of the CDR3 is TGTGCCAGCAGTCAGACTAGCGGGGGACCCACAGATACGCAGTATTTT.

CDR3 DNA: TGTGCCAGCAGTGACCACGCTGGACTAGCGGGAGACCCCACAGATACGCAGTATTTT. As protein: CASSDHAGLAGDPTDTQYF. This chain links TRBV6-1 with TRBJ2-3; 13 bases match TRBD2. The germline CDR1 and CDR2 sequences are MNHNS and SASEGT. The CDR3 loop spans 19 amino acids. V shed 3 bases and J 2 bases; nucleotides not matched to a gene: 11.

The chain couples TRBV6-5 to TRBJ1-5; D is ambiguous. Germline CDR1 and CDR2: MNHEY and SVGAGI. V shed 6 bases and J shed 4 bases, with 10 bases lying between them. This CDR3 is 13 amino acids long. The CDR3, as DNA: TGTGCCAGCAGCCGACACCCTAATCAGCCCCAGCATTTT. The encoded protein is CASSRHPNQPQHF.

CDR3 sequence reads: CASFTTGPGTDTQYF. CDR3 DNA sequence: TGTGCCAGCTTCACGACAGGGCCGGGGACAGATACGCAGTATTTT. The chain carries TRBV5-4 and TRBJ2-3; 7 bases align to TRBD1. Germline CDR1 and CDR2: SGHNT and YYREEE (reference sequence). J lost 3 bases, V lost 7 bases, and 11 bases had no gene match. The CDR3 contains 15 residues.

This clonotype was observed a few times. The J gene is TRBJ2-2, the V gene TRBV20-1; TRBD2 might be the D (5 bases). The V end lost 6 bases, the J end lost 0 bases, and 11 bases lay between the germline ends. The CDR3 length is 14 residues. The germline V gene encodes CDR1 DFQATT and CDR2 SNEGSKA (reference sequence). The CDR3 nucleotides are TGCAGTGCCCCTAACGGGGCGAACACCGGGGAGCTGTTTTTT. Its protein product is CSAPNGANTGELFF.

Concerning this clonotype itself: The junction differs from germline at one of its ends, possibly a read error. The rearrangement joins TRBV18 to TRBJ2-7; TRBD1 matches 7 bases. Germline CDR1 is KGHSH and CDR2 is LQKENI. The CDR3 sequence is 15 residues long. The DNA of the CDR3 is TGTGCCGGCTCACCCTCGACAGGGAGAAGGGGCGAGCAGTACTTC. As protein: CAGSPSTGRRGEQYF.

The V call is TRBV28, the J call TRBJ1-1; D remains ambiguous. There are 14 residues in the CDR3. Per the germline V gene, CDR1 is MDHEN and CDR2 is SYDVKM. V was cut by 4 bases and J by 4 bases, with 13 bases left in between. The CDR3 is CASSSPLPSTEAFF. The CDR3 DNA follows: TGTGCCAGCAGTTCCCCACTGCCGAGCACTGAAGCTTTCTTT.

This clonotype was counted a few times. The gene calls are TRBV24-1 and TRBJ2-1, with D unresolved. This CDR3 comprises 14 residues. Germline CDR1 reads KGHDR; CDR2 reads SFDVKD. The ends were cut back, 3 bases at V and 8 bases at J, with 13 bases in the middle. CDR3: CATSDPPQVHEQFF. As DNA, the CDR3 is TGTGCCACCAGTGATCCCCCCCAGGTACATGAGCAGTTCTTC.

There are a few counts of this clonotype. The chain recombines TRBV28 with TRBJ2-3, with TRBD2 matching over 8 bases. J was trimmed by 5 bases and V by 4 bases; bases with no gene match: 17. The CDR3 covers 18 residues. Germline loops: CDR1 MDHEN, CDR2 SYDVKM. The CDR3 DNA reads as TGTGCCAGCAGTTCCCCCTCTCGGATAGCGGGGTCCATAGATACGCAGTATTTT. This translates into CASSSPSRIAGSIDTQYF.

In its sample, this clonotype was seen once. A read error may be the cause here, since a much bigger clone is one base away. The chain couples TRBV7-6 to TRBJ2-1, with D possibly being TRBD1 or TRBD2 (7 bases each). The assigned J gene may be wrong: the sequence end matches TRBJ2-7 better. The length of the CDR3 is 17 residues. Germline V gene data show CDR1 as SGHVS and CDR2 as FNYEAQ. CDR3 sequence: CASSSPGGGISYNEQYF. As DNA, the CDR3 is TGTGCCAGCAGCTCCCCAGGGGGGGGCATCTCCTACAATGAGCAGTACTTC.

In regard to this clonotype: A read error is possible here, since a much larger clone lies one base away. The chain links TRBV29-1 to TRBJ2-5; TRBD2 is a possible D gene (5 bases). The better agreement between TRBJ2-1 and the DNA end casts doubt on the J call. CDR3 length: 12 amino acids. The germline V gene encodes CDR1 SQVTM and CDR2 ANQGSEA. CDR3 sequence: CSVASGQETQFF. The CDR3, as DNA: TGCAGCGTTGCAAGCGGCCAAGAGACCCAGTTCTTC.

This clonotype was seen a handful of times. This chain links TRBV10-3 with TRBJ1-2, with TRBD1 as a possible D gene (6 bases). There are 17 residues in the CDR3. V gave up 0 bases and J gave up 8 bases, with 22 bases separating them. The V gene's germline CDR1 is ENHRY and CDR2 SYGVKD. This CDR3 is CAISESGTRIRTVGYTF. CDR3 DNA sequence: TGTGCCATCAGTGAGTCCGGGACCCGAATCAGGACAGTCGGCTACACCTTC.

This clonotype was seen a handful of times. The V call is TRBV10-3, the J call TRBJ2-7; 9 bases are a match to TRBD2. Germline lookup yields CDR1 ENHRY and CDR2 SYGVKD. The CDR3 covers 15 residues. Unmatched junction bases numbered 5, after V lost 2 bases and J lost 3 bases. Written as DNA, the CDR3 is TGTGCCATCAGTGAGGTTGGTAGCGGGAGCTACGAGCAGTACTTC. It codes for CAISEVGSGSYEQYF.

The rearrangement uses TRBV6-5 and TRBJ2-7, with D perhaps TRBD1 (6 bases). Trimming removed 4 bases at V and 3 bases at J, with 16 bases between. Germline CDR1 and CDR2: MNHEY and SVGAGI. The CDR3 consists of 15 residues. The DNA of the CDR3 is TGTGCCAGCAGTTTCGGACCCCCCAGGGGCTACGAGCAGTACTTC. Protein product: CASSFGPPRGYEQYF.

This clonotype was seen more than once but under ten times. CDR3 amino acids: CASSSTARGNQPQHF. The DNA for the CDR3 is TGTGCCAGCAGTTCGACGGCCAGGGGGAATCAGCCCCAGCATTTT. The V and J genes are TRBV6-2 or TRBV6-3 and TRBJ1-5; TRBD1 matches at 7 bases. The germline gives CDR1 MNHEY, CDR2 SVGEGT. The CDR3 spans 15 residues. V lost 4 bases, J lost 4 bases, and 7 bases stayed unmatched.

The chain combines TRBV12-3 or TRBV12-4 with TRBJ1-1; weak D call: TRBD1 (5 bases). The CDR3 loop spans 14 amino acids. Trimming took off 3 bases at V and 0 bases at J, with 8 bases between the two ends. Written as DNA, the CDR3 is TGTGCCAGCAGTTTCCCGGGACTGAACACTGAAGCTTTCTTT. It encodes CASSFPGLNTEAFF.

This clonotype was seen a handful of times. This sequence joins TRBV5-1 and TRBJ2-1; D is tentatively TRBD1 or TRBD2 (5 bases each). Deletions cut 5 bases from V and 5 bases from J, with 14 bases between. There are 14 residues in the CDR3. The germline CDR1 and CDR2 sequences are SGHRS and YFSETQ. The CDR3 DNA follows: TGCGCCAGCAGGAGGGGTGGCGAGAACAATGAGCAGTTCTTC. Translating gives CASRRGGENNEQFF. The variable domain in full, completed from reference TRBV5-1 and TRBJ2-1, reads KAGVTQTPRYLIKTRGQQVTLSCSPISGHRSVSWYQQTPGQGLQFLFEYFSETQRNKGNFPGRFSGRQFSNSRSEMNVSTLELGDSALYLCASRRGGENNEQFFGPGTRLTVL.

V and J are TRBV29-1 and TRBJ1-2; D gene uncertain. Germline V gene lookup returns CDR1 SQVTM and CDR2 ANQGSEA. The CDR3 is 13 residues long. V shed 0 bases and J shed 6 bases, with 11 bases lying between them. CDR3 nucleotide sequence: TGCAGCGTTGAAGACGGACGGGCCGATGGCTACACCTTC. Its translation is CSVEDGRADGYTF.

The chain couples TRBV28 to TRBJ2-5; 7 bases map to TRBD2. The CDR3 has 15 residues. CDR1 is MDHEN and CDR2 is SYDVKM in the germline V gene. Losses at the gene ends were 6 bases for V and 1 base for J; bases not matched to a gene: 8. The CDR3 coding sequence is TGTGCCAGCAGCCCGAGGTCTAGCGGCCAAGAGACCCAGTACTTC. The encoded protein is CASSPRSSGQETQYF.

This clonotype was counted a few times. V usage is TRBV20-1 and J usage is TRBJ2-7; 9 bases agree with TRBD1. The germline CDR1 and CDR2 sequences are DFQATT and SNEGSKA (reference sequence). CDR3 length: 16 residues. V dropped 6 bases and J dropped 3; count of bases not matched to a gene: 15. The CDR3 DNA follows: TGCAGTGCCAAGAGAACAGGGGGCTACTATGTCTACGAGCAGTACTTC. Its translation: CSAKRTGGYYVYEQYF.